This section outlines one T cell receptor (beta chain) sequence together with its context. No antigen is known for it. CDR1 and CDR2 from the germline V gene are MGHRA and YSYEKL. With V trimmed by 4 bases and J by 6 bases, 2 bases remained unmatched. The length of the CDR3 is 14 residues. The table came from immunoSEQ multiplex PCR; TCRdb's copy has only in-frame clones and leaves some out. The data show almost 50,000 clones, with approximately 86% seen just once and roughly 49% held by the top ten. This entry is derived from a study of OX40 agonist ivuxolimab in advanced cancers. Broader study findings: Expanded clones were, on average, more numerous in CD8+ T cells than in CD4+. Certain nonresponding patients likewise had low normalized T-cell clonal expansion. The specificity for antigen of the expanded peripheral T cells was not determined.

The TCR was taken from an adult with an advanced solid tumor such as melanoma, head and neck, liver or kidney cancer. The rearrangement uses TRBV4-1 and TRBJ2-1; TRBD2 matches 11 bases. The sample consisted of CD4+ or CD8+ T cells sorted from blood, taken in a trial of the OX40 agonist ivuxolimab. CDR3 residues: CASSPSGGSNEQFF. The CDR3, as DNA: TGCGCCAGCAGCCCTAGCGGGGGGTCCAATGAGCAGTTCTTC.